One sample yielded the 9 T cell receptor beta chains listed below, sequenced in a study of CD8+ T cells in alopecia areata. cDNA prepared by RNA extraction and subsequent reverse transcription served as the template for sequencing. The protocol was immunoSEQ multiplex PCR, while the TCRdb copy is restricted to in-frame clones and leaves out a portion. The sample includes over 120,000 clones, about 60% of them seen just once. The sequencing here drew on CD4+ T cells sorted from blood, taken at week 0. The receptors stem from a human donor with alopecia areata.

This clone has only one observation. V gene TRBV25-1 combines with J gene TRBJ2-1, with D tentatively TRBD2 (6 bases). CDR1 is MGHDK, CDR2 SYGVNS, per germline. This CDR3 has 15 amino acids. V lost 8 bases to trimming and J lost 8 bases, with 22 bases between them. The CDR3 loop reads CASRGSAGGIDEQFF. The CDR3 DNA sequence: TGTGCCAGCCGGGGGTCGGCAGGAGGGATCGATGAGCAGTTCTTC.

J is TRBJ2-1 and V is TRBV29-1; D not resolved. Germline CDR1 and CDR2: SQVTM and ANQGSEA. The CDR3 has 13 amino acids. V dropped 2 bases and J dropped 5 bases, with 10 bases sitting between them. CDR3 amino acids: CSVENYRNNEQFF. The CDR3 nucleotides are TGCAGCGTTGAAAACTACCGAAACAATGAGCAGTTCTTC.

This clone was recorded a few times. This same CDR3 is encoded by further DNA sequences in the sample. DNA for the CDR3: TGTGCCAGCAGCTCAAATATGAACACTGAAGCTTTCTTT. Its protein is CASSSNMNTEAFF. J is TRBJ1-1 and V is TRBV7-2; D is unresolved. The V gene's germline CDR1 is SGHTA and CDR2 FQGNSA. V was cut by 4 bases and J by 0 bases, with 6 bases left in between. The CDR3 loop spans 13 amino acids. Variable domain in full (rest from reference TRBV7-2 and TRBJ1-1): GAGVSQSPSNKVTEKGKDVELRCDPISGHTALYWYRQSLGQGLEFLIYFQGNSAPDKSGLPSDRFSAERTGGSVSTLTIQRTQQEDSAVYLCASSSNMNTEAFFGQGTRLTVV.

The chain joins TRBV5-4 to TRBJ2-5; D perhaps matches TRBD2 (6 bases). Looked up from germline, CDR1 is SGHNT and CDR2 is YYREEE (reference sequence). Trimming stripped 2 bases from V and 4 bases from J, with 15 bases between. CDR3 length: 15 residues. The CDR3 sequence is CASSFSGGLGETQYF. The CDR3, as DNA: TGTGCCAGCAGCTTTTCCGGAGGGCTGGGAGAGACCCAGTACTTC. Based on the CDR3 plus reference TRBV5-4 and TRBJ2-5, the full variable domain is ETGVTQSPTHLIKTRGQQVTLRCSSQSGHNTVSWYQQALGQGPQFIFQYYREEENGRGNFPPRFSGLQFPNYSSELNVNALELDDSALYLCASSFSGGLGETQYFGPGTRLLVL.

The V call is TRBV5-1, the J call TRBJ1-6; possibly TRBD1 for D (5 bases). The germline CDR1 and CDR2 sequences are SGHRS and YFSETQ. This CDR3 is built from 13 residues. V lost 4 bases, J lost 10 bases, and 12 bases lay in between. This CDR3 is CASSGSGVSPLHF. Written as DNA, the CDR3 is TGCGCCAGCAGCGGATCGGGGGTGTCACCCCTCCACTTT.

The V call is TRBV5-1, the J call TRBJ1-1; D uncertain. Trimming left V 5 bases short and J 0 bases short, with 8 bases between. The CDR3 sequence is 13 residues long. From germline, CDR1 is SGHRS and CDR2 YFSETQ. The CDR3 region has the DNA TGCGCCAGCAGTGTGGAGTTGAACACTGAAGCTTTCTTT. This encodes CASSVELNTEAFF.

This rearrangement joins TRBV4-1 to TRBJ1-5; unclear D gene. Per the germline V gene, CDR1 is MGHRA and CDR2 is YSYEKL. V lost 0 bases, J lost 4 bases, and 4 bases lay in between. The CDR3 is 13 amino acids. The CDR3: CASSQESNQPQHF. The CDR3 DNA sequence: TGCGCCAGCAGCCAAGAGAGTAATCAGCCCCAGCATTTT.

This clone was detected a few times. The chain combines TRBV5-6 with TRBJ2-1, with a tentative D call TRBD2 (5 bases). Looked up from germline, CDR1 is SGHDT and CDR2 is YYEEEE. The V gene lost 2 bases and the J gene lost 6 bases, with 21 bases spanning the gap. The CDR3 has 17 amino acids. The CDR3 coding sequence is TGTGCCAGCAGCTTCCCCCCGCTGGACTGGAGAGTCAATGAGCAGTTCTTC. It specifies CASSFPPLDWRVNEQFF.

The rearrangement uses TRBV2 and TRBJ1-1; TRBD1 is a possible D gene (6 bases). V was pared by 3 bases and J by 1 base, with 9 bases between. The germline V gene encodes CDR1 SNHLY and CDR2 FYNNEI. CDR3 length equals 14 residues. CDR3 in amino acids: CASSDQGRNTEAFF. The CDR3 coding sequence is TGTGCCAGCAGTGACCAGGGGAGGAACACTGAAGCTTTCTTT.